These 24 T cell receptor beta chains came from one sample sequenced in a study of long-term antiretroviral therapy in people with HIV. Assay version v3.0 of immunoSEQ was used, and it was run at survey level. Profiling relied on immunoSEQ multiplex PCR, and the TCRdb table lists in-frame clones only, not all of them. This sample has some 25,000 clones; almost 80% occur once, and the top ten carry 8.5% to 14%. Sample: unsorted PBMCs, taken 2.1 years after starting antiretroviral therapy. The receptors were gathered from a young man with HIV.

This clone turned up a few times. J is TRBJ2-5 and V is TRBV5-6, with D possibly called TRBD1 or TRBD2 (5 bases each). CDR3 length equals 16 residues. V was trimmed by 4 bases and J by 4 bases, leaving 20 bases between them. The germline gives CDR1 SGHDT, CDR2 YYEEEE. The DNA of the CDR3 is TGTGCCAGCAGCGGCCTGGGACCGTCCCGGGGAGAGACCCAGTACTTC. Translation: CASSGLGPSRGETQYF.

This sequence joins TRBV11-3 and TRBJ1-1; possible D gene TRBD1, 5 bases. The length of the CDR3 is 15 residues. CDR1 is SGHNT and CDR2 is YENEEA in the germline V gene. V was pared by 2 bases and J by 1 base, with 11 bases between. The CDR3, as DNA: TGTGCCAGCAGCTTATCGTCAGGGCGGAACACTGAAGCTTTCTTT. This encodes CASSLSSGRNTEAFF.

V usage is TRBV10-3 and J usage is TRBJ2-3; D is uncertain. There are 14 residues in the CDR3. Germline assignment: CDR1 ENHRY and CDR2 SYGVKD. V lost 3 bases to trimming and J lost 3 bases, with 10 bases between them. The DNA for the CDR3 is TGTGCCATCAGTGACTTTGTCGGGACAGATACGCAGTATTTT. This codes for CAISDFVGTDTQYF.

The CDR3 nucleotides read TGTGCCAGGGACAGGGACCATTTGGGGGAGCAGTACTTC. It encodes CARDRDHLGEQYF. The chain uses TRBV21-1 and TRBJ2-7; whether TRBD1, the table's D call, matches the DNA was not checked. TRBV21-1 is designated a pseudogene. This CDR3 has 13 residues.

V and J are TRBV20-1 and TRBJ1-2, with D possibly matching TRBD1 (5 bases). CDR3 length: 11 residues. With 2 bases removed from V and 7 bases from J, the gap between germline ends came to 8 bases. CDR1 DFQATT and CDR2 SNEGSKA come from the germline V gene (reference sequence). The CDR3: CSARRGSGYTF. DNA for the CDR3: TGCAGTGCTAGAAGGGGCTCTGGCTACACCTTC.

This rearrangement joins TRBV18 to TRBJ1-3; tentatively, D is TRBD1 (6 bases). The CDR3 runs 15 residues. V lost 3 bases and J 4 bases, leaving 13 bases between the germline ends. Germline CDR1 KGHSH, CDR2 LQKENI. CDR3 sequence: CASSPTGTSGNTIYF. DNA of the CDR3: TGTGCCAGCTCACCCACCGGGACAAGCGGAAACACCATATATTTT.

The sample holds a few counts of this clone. The DNA of the CDR3 is TGTGCCAGCAGCCACCCTAAGGACAGGGGAGGCTACGAGCAGTACTTC. Encoded protein: CASSHPKDRGGYEQYF. This chain uses TRBV7-9 with TRBJ2-7; TRBD1 aligns across 9 bases. V shed 5 bases and J 3 bases; nucleotides not matched to a gene: 11. This CDR3 spans 16 amino acids. Germline V gene data show CDR1 as SEHNR and CDR2 as FQNEAQ (reference sequence).

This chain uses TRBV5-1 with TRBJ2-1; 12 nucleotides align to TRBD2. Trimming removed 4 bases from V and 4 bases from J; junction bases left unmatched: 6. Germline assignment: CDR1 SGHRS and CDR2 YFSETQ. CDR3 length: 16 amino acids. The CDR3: CASSEGTSGSYNEQFF. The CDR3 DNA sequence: TGCGCCAGCAGCGAAGGGACTAGCGGGTCTTACAATGAGCAGTTCTTC. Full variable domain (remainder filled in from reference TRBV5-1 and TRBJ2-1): KAGVTQTPRYLIKTRGQQVTLSCSPISGHRSVSWYQQTPGQGLQFLFEYFSETQRNKGNFPGRFSGRQFSNSRSEMNVSTLELGDSALYLCASSEGTSGSYNEQFFGPGTRLTVL.

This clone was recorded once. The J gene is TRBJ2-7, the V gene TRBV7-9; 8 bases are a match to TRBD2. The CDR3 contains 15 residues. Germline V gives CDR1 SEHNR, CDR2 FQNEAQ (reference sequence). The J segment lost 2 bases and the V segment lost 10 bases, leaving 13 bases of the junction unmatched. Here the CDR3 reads CATRRGGGGPYEQYF. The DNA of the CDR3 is TGTGCCACCAGAAGGGGAGGCGGGGGGCCCTACGAGCAGTACTTC.

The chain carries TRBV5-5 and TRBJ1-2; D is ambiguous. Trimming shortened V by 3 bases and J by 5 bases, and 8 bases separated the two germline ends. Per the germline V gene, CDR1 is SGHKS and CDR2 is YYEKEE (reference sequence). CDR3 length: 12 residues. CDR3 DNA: TGTGCCAGCAGCTCGGAAGGATATGGCTACACCTTC. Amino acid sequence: CASSSEGYGYTF.

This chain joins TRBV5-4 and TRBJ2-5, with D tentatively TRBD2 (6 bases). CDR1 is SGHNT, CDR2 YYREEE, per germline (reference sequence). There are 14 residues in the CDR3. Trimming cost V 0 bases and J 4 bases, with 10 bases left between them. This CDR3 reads CASSLDRRGETQYF. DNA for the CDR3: TGTGCCAGCAGCTTGGATCGGCGGGGAGAGACCCAGTACTTC.

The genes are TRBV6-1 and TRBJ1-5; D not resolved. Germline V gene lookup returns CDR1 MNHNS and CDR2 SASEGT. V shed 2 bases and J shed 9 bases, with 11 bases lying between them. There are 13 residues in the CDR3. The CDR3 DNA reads TGTGCCAGCAGTGAAATGGGAAGAGGGCCCCAGCATTTT. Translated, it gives CASSEMGRGPQHF.

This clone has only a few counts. CDR3 nucleotide sequence: TGCGCCAGCAGCCAAGATAAAGAAAACGACTACGAGCAGTACTTC. Translation gives CASSQDKENDYEQYF. The rearrangement links TRBV4-3 to TRBJ2-7; D is unresolved. V shed 0 bases and J shed 3 bases, with 12 bases lying between them. CDR3 size: 15 residues. Germline CDR1 LGHNA, CDR2 YSLEER.

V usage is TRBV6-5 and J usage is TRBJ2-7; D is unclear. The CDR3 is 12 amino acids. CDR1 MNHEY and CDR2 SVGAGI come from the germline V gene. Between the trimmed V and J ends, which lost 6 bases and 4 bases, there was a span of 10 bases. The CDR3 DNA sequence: TGTGCCAGCAGCCCCTTAGGGTACGAGCAGTACTTC. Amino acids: CASSPLGYEQYF.

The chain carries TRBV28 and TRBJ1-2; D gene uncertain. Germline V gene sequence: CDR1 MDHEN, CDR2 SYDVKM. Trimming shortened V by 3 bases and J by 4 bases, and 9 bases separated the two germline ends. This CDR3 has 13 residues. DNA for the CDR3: TGTGCCAGCAGTTTTAGTCGAAGCTATGGCTACACCTTC. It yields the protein CASSFSRSYGYTF.

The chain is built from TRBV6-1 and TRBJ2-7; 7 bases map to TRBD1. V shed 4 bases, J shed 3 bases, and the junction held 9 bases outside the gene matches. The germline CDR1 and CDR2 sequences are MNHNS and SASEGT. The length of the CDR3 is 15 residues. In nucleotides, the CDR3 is TGTGCCAGCAGTGCCCAGAAGACAGGGATCTACGAGCAGTACTTC. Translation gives CASSAQKTGIYEQYF.

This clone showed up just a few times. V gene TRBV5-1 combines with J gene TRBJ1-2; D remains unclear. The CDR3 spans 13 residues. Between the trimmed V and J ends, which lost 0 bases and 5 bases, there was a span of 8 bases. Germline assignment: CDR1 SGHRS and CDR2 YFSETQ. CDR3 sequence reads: CASSLARSYGYTF. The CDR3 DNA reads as TGCGCCAGCAGCTTGGCCAGATCGTATGGCTACACCTTC.

CDR3 protein: CSAPGPGGTNEKLFF. DNA of the CDR3: TGCAGCGCTCCGGGCCCCGGGGGCACTAATGAAAAACTGTTTTTT. This chain joins TRBV29-1 and TRBJ1-4; a weak D match, TRBD1 (6 bases). The CDR3 covers 15 residues. Looked up from germline, CDR1 is SQVTM and CDR2 is ANQGSEA. Trimming stripped 7 bases from V and 2 bases from J, with 17 bases between.

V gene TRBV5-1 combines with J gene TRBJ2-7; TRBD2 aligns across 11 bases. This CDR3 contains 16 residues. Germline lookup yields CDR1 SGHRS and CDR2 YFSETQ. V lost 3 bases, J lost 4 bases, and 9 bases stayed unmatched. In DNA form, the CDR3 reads TGCGCCAGCAGCTCTTCTAGACTAGCGGGAATATACGAGCAGTACTTC. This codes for CASSSSRLAGIYEQYF.

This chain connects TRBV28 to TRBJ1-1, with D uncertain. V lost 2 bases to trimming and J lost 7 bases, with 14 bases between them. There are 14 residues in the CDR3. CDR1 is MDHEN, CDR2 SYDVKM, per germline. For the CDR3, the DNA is TGTGCCAGCAGTTTAAGGACCGGGGTTGGTGAAGCTTTCTTT. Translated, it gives CASSLRTGVGEAFF.

The CDR3 here is CASSFRDRFSGANVLTF. DNA for the CDR3: TGTGCCAGCAGCTTTAGGGACAGATTCTCTGGGGCCAACGTCCTGACTTTC. The chain carries TRBV5-4 and TRBJ2-6; 7 bases line up with TRBD1. Germline values: CDR1 SGHNT, CDR2 YYREEE (reference sequence). The CDR3 runs to 17 residues. J was trimmed by 0 bases and V by 2 bases; bases with no gene match: 5.

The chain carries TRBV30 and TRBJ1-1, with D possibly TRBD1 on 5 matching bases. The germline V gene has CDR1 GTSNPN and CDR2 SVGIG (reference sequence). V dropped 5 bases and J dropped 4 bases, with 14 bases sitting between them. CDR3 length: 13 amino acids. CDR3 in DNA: TGTGCCTGGGGGGTGGGGGAGGGCACTGAAGCTTTCTTT. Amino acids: CAWGVGEGTEAFF.

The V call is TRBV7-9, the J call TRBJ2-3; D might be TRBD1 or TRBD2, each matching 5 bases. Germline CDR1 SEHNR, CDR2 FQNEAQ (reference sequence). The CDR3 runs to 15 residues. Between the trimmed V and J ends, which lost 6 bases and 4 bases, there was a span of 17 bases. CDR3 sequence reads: CASRSGRRGPDTQYF. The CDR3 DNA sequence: TGTGCCAGCAGGTCGGGACGGAGAGGTCCAGATACGCAGTATTTT.

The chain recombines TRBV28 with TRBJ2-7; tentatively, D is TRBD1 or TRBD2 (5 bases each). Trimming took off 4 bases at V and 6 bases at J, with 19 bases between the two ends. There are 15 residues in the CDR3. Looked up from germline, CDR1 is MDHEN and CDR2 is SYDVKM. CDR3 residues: CASSWGVEGLGEQYF. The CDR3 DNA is TGTGCCAGCAGTTGGGGCGTTGAGGGTTTGGGCGAGCAGTACTTC.